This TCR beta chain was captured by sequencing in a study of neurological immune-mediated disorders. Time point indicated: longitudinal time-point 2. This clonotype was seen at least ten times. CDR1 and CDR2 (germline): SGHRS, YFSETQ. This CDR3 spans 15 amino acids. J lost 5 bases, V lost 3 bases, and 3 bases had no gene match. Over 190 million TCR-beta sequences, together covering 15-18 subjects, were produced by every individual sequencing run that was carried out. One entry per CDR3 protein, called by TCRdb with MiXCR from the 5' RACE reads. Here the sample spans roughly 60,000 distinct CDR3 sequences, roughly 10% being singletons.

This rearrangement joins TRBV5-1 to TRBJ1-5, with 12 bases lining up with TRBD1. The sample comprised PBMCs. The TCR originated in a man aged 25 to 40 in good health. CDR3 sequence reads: CASSSGTGGHQPQHF. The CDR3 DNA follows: TGCGCCAGCAGCTCCGGGACAGGGGGCCATCAGCCCCAGCATTTT.